These 22 T cell receptor beta chains came from one sample sequenced in a study of identical twins (dated by TCRdb to 2015 to 2016). Library method: 5' RACE. TCRdb lists the instrument as Illumina HiSeq 2000. Using fastp trimming at Q25 and MiXCR clonotype assembly, TCRdb reanalyzed the public sequencing data and kept in-frame beta chains. One record per CDR3 amino acid sequence lists the most common genes and DNA. This sample holds about 220,000 distinct CDR3 sequences; around a tenth were observed only once. The ten largest account for about 5.5% of the sample. The sequenced sample consisted of memory (CD45RO+) T cells sorted from blood. The intended sense of this specimen's cell subset or site label: CD45RO+ enriched T cells. The receptors derive from a woman under 30 in good health.

This chain joins TRBV29-1 and TRBJ2-3, with TRBD2 matching 7 bases. CDR3 length equals 14 residues. Germline CDR1 SQVTM, CDR2 ANQGSEA. The J segment lost 10 bases and the V segment lost 1 base, leaving 11 bases of the junction unmatched. The CDR3 reads CSVEGRDGGSSQYF. The CDR3 nucleotides are TGCAGCGTTGAAGGGAGAGACGGGGGGTCGTCGCAGTATTTT.

In regard to this clonotype: An end of the junction differs from the germline gene, which may be a read error. CDR3 bases: TGTGCCATCAGTTTAGCGCCTCTCGGGGGGGCCATCCCAGATACGCAGTATTTT. This encodes CAISLAPLGGAIPDTQYF. The chain is built from TRBV12-3 or TRBV12-4 and TRBJ2-3; the match to TRBD2 covers 8 bases. The CDR3 totals 18 residues.

V is TRBV29-1 and J is TRBJ2-3; either TRBD1 or TRBD2 may supply D (5 bases each). The CDR3 covers 14 residues. CDR1 SQVTM and CDR2 ANQGSEA come from the germline V gene. V lost 4 bases, J lost 0 bases, and 11 bases lay in between. This chain's CDR3 is CSVGDPHSTDTQYF. Written as DNA, the CDR3 is TGCAGCGTTGGGGACCCTCATAGCACAGATACGCAGTATTTT.

This clonotype was recorded at least ten times. The chain links TRBV5-1 to TRBJ2-3; D might be TRBD1 or TRBD2, each matching 6 bases. Germline V CDR1 and CDR2: SGHRS, YFSETQ. Trimming left V 5 bases short and J 5 bases short, with 12 bases between. This CDR3 has 13 amino acids. CDR3 nucleotide sequence: TGCGCCAGCAGGCAGGGGACTGGAGATACGCAGTATTTT. Translated: CASRQGTGDTQYF.

The genes are TRBV6-2 or TRBV6-3 and TRBJ2-3; D is possibly TRBD2 (7 bases). Germline assignment: CDR1 MNHEY and CDR2 SVGEGT. This CDR3 has 15 residues. V was clipped by 7 bases and J by 5 bases, with 19 bases between them. This CDR3 reads CASTRGGRALDTQYF. The CDR3 DNA reads as TGTGCCAGCACAAGGGGGGGCCGGGCCCTAGATACGCAGTATTTT.

The chain joins TRBV29-1 to TRBJ2-1; D is ambiguous. The V end lost 4 bases, the J end lost 1 base, and 8 bases lay between the germline ends. The CDR3 is made up of 13 amino acids. From germline, CDR1 is SQVTM and CDR2 ANQGSEA. CDR3: CSVGGSSYNEQFF. In nucleotides, the CDR3 is TGCAGCGTTGGGGGTTCTTCCTACAATGAGCAGTTCTTC.

V usage is TRBV10-2 and J usage is TRBJ1-1; D possibly corresponds to TRBD1 (5 bases). CDR1 and CDR2 (germline): WSHSY, SAAADI. The ends were cut back, 7 bases at V and 3 bases at J, with 24 bases in the middle. The CDR3 is 17 amino acids. The CDR3 sequence: CASTQSPGRGGDTEAFF. The CDR3 DNA reads as TGCGCCAGCACCCAGTCCCCAGGCCGCGGGGGGGACACTGAAGCTTTCTTT.

This clonotype was seen at least ten times. The chain joins TRBV15 to TRBJ2-1, with unresolved D. Deletions cut 0 bases from V and 9 bases from J, with 9 bases between. CDR1 LNHNV and CDR2 YYDKDF come from the germline V gene (reference sequence). The CDR3 is made up of 13 amino acids. The CDR3 reads CATSRDTRIEQFF. CDR3 nucleotide sequence: TGTGCCACCAGCAGAGATACGAGGATTGAGCAGTTCTTC. Looking up the rest from reference TRBV15 and TRBJ2-1 gives the full variable domain: DAMVIQNPRYQVTQFGKPVTLSCSQTLNHNVMYWYQQKSSQAPKLLFHYYDKDFNNEADTPDNFQSRRPNTSFCFLDIRSPGLGDTAMYLCATSRDTRIEQFFGPGTRLTVL.

This clonotype occurred a few times. This chain connects TRBV5-1 to TRBJ2-1, with a possible D match to TRBD1 (6 bases). Germline CDR1 reads SGHRS; CDR2 reads YFSETQ. V lost 1 base, J lost 3 bases, and 14 bases lay in between. CDR3 length: 16 amino acids. The CDR3 is CASSLFAGAGYNEQFF. The CDR3 nucleotides are TGCGCCAGCAGCTTGTTCGCAGGGGCGGGCTACAATGAGCAGTTCTTC.

The chain links TRBV6-2 or TRBV6-3 to TRBJ1-2; D call uncertain. Germline CDR1 reads MNHEY; CDR2 reads SVGEGT. The CDR3 contains 11 residues. V lost 2 bases to trimming and J lost 8 bases, with 6 bases between them. This CDR3 is CASSYAGGYTF. The CDR3 nucleotides read TGTGCCAGCAGTTACGCAGGAGGCTACACCTTC.

There are a few counts of this clonotype. The V and J genes are TRBV6-1 and TRBJ2-7; 7 bases fit TRBD2. The CDR3 extends over 14 amino acids. The J segment lost 1 base and the V segment lost 7 bases, leaving 7 bases of the junction unmatched. Germline V CDR1 and CDR2: MNHNS, SASEGT. For the CDR3, the DNA is TGTGCCAGCACCAGATACGGGGGGTCCTACGAGCAGTACTTC. Amino acids: CASTRYGGSYEQYF.

This clonotype was seen only a few times. The chain couples TRBV9 to TRBJ2-1; 7 nucleotides align to TRBD2. Germline-derived CDR1 and CDR2 are SGDLS and YYNGEE. The V and J ends lost 1 base and 8 bases, in that order; junction bases with no gene match: 9. This CDR3 comprises 15 residues. DNA of the CDR3: TGTGCCAGCAGCGTAACTAGCGCTGGGTCTTATGAGCAGTTCTTC. Amino acids: CASSVTSAGSYEQFF.

This clonotype occurred a few times. This sequence joins TRBV6-5 and TRBJ2-7; D remains unclear. Trimming took 2 bases from V and 3 from J, leaving 8 bases between them. Germline V lookup: CDR1 MNHEY, CDR2 SVGAGI. CDR3 length equals 13 residues. CDR3 in amino acids: CASSYQILYEQYF. The CDR3 nucleotides read TGTGCCAGCAGTTACCAGATCCTCTACGAGCAGTACTTC.

This chain connects TRBV5-4 to TRBJ2-5; D unclear. In germline, CDR1 is SGHNT, CDR2 YYREEE (reference sequence). The CDR3 has 14 residues. V shed 0 bases and J shed 0 bases, with 6 bases lying between them. CDR3: CASSLGHNQETQYF. The CDR3 DNA sequence: TGTGCCAGCAGCTTGGGCCACAACCAAGAGACCCAGTACTTC.

About this clonotype: A much larger clone is a single base away; this may be a read error. This chain uses TRBV20-1 with TRBJ2-3, with unresolved D. The ends were cut back, 5 bases at V and 3 bases at J, with 15 bases in the middle. Germline V gene sequence: CDR1 DFQATT, CDR2 SNEGSKA (reference sequence). The CDR3 spans 14 residues. The DNA of the CDR3 is TGCAGTGCTCTATCCTCGACTCCGACAGATACGCAGTATTTT. Amino acids: CSALSSTPTDTQYF.

In its sample, this clonotype was seen a few times. The J gene is TRBJ2-6, the V gene TRBV20-1; no reliable D call. Germline CDR1 is DFQATT and CDR2 is SNEGSKA (reference sequence). Trimming left V 2 bases short and J 0 bases short, with 5 bases between. This CDR3 region has 14 residues. This CDR3 is CSARSSSGANVLTF. The CDR3 nucleotides read TGCAGTGCTAGATCCAGCTCTGGGGCCAACGTCCTGACTTTC.

This sequence joins TRBV2 and TRBJ2-1; tentatively, D is TRBD1 or TRBD2 (5 bases each). The CDR3 has 11 amino acids. Germline V gene lookup returns CDR1 SNHLY and CDR2 FYNNEI. Trimming pared 4 bases from V and 9 bases from J, leaving 7 bases between. CDR3 sequence reads: CASSAGTEQFF. For the CDR3, the DNA is TGTGCCAGCAGTGCAGGGACTGAGCAGTTCTTC.

The chain employs TRBV7-6 and TRBJ2-1; 9 nucleotides align to TRBD1. CDR3 length: 16 residues. Germline V gene data show CDR1 as SGHVS and CDR2 as FNYEAQ. The junction had 7 bases not matched to a gene; V was cut back by 5 bases and J by 2 bases. CDR3: CASSQGTGRAYNEQFF. The CDR3 nucleotides read TGTGCCAGCAGCCAGGGGACAGGGAGAGCCTACAATGAGCAGTTCTTC.

This clonotype was detected many times. V and J are TRBV3-1 and TRBJ2-3; 9 bases are shared with TRBD2. Germline trimming cut 5 bases from V and 4 bases from J; bases unmatched to any gene: 10. The CDR3 covers 16 residues. CDR1 and CDR2 (germline): LGHDT, YNNKEL (reference sequence). Here the CDR3 reads CASSSRVSGSSDTQYF. Here the CDR3 DNA reads TGTGCCAGCAGCTCCCGTGTTAGCGGGAGTTCAGATACGCAGTATTTT.

This clonotype has a handful of counts. V gene TRBV20-1 combines with J gene TRBJ2-3, with 9 bases fitting TRBD2. V was clipped by 0 bases and J by 5 bases; unmatched bases: 12. Per the germline V gene, CDR1 is DFQATT and CDR2 is SNEGSKA (reference sequence). This CDR3 region has 17 residues. CDR3 sequence (DNA): TGCAGTGCTAGAGATCCCGCTGCTAGCGGGAATCTAGATACGCAGTATTTT. Amino acids: CSARDPAASGNLDTQYF.

The sample holds many counts of this clonotype. The chain combines TRBV12-3 or TRBV12-4 with TRBJ2-7; 9 nucleotides line up with TRBD1. V trimming: 5 bases; J trimming: 2 bases; junction bases outside the gene matches: 4. CDR3 length equals 14 residues. This CDR3 reads CASSRGQGTYEQYF. CDR3 nucleotide sequence: TGTGCCAGCAGTAGAGGACAGGGGACCTACGAGCAGTACTTC.

This chain joins TRBV7-3 and TRBJ1-1, with D perhaps TRBD1 (6 bases). CDR1 and CDR2 (germline): SGHTA, FQGTGA. The CDR3 sequence is 13 residues long. V was pared by 5 bases and J by 7 bases, with 14 bases between. The CDR3: CASSATGHLEAFF. The CDR3 coding sequence is TGTGCCAGCAGCGCAACAGGGCATCTTGAAGCTTTCTTT.